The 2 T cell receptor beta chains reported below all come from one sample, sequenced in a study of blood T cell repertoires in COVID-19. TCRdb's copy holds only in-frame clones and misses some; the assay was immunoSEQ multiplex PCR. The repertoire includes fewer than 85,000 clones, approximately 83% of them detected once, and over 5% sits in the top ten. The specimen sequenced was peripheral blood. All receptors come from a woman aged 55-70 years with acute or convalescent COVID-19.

CDR3 bases: TGTGCCAGCAGTGAAACCGACATCCAGAACACTGAAGCTTTCTTT. Translation: CASSETDIQNTEAFF. This sequence joins TRBV6-1 and TRBJ1-1; no definite D call. V was shortened by 2 bases and J by 1 base, with 11 bases between the two germline ends. Per germline, CDR1 MNHNS and CDR2 SASEGT. This CDR3 has 15 residues.

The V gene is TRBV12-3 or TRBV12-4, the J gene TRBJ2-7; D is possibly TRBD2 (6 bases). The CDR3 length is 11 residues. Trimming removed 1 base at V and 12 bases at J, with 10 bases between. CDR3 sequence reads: CASSLGWEAYF. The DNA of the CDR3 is TGTGCCAGCAGTTTAGGATGGGAGGCGTACTTC.